This T cell receptor (beta chain) was observed in a study of Graves' ophthalmopathy and Graves' hyperthyroidism. Turning to the study itself: Ahead of any treatment, peripheral blood was obtained at the initial diagnosis. Overall study results and limits: Ophthalmopathy could be told apart from stable hyperthyroidism by a 13-signature model (87.88% sensitivity, around 79% specificity). A majority of expanded thyroid clonotypes exceeding 0.001 frequency were likewise present in blood. Ophthalmopathy progression cases were predicted by the model with 55% to 71% sensitivity and 72% to 80% specificity.

Concerning this clonotype: Its antigen is unidentified.

Amplification of TCR beta CDR3 regions used RNA transcripts. The library came from an HTBI-primed first-round RT-PCR and a second-round multiplex PCR. From the multiplex PCR reads, TCRdb called clonotypes with MiXCR, one entry per CDR3 protein. Here the sample spans 150,000 or so distinct CDR3 sequences, 39% being singletons. Sequencing was done on a sample of peripheral blood. This TCR was sampled from a man aged 30 to 45 with Graves' ophthalmopathy.

CDR3 loop: CSAPGLVATETQYF. The CDR3 DNA reads TGCAGTGCCCCAGGACTAGTCGCAACCGAGACCCAGTACTTC. The J gene is TRBJ2-5, the V gene TRBV20-1, with TRBD2 matching 7 bases. Germline-derived CDR1 and CDR2 are DFQATT and SNEGSKA (reference sequence). The CDR3 covers 14 residues. V dropped 6 bases and J dropped 5; count of bases not matched to a gene: 12.